The rows below give T cell receptor beta chains drawn from one sample of a study of blood T cells in healthy people across ages. MiXCR, run by TCRdb on the 5' RACE reads, gives a single entry per CDR3 protein. The sample consists of roughly 800,000 distinct CDR3 sequences, 58% of them appearing once. The sample taken for sequencing was blood. These receptor sequences come from a man aged 25 to 40 in good health. CDR3s leave out the opening cysteine and the closing phenylalanine or tryptophan. D genes are given only for firm matches. Not every row has a clone size; where given, it reads once, few, many or a size class.

cdr3_aa: ASSATGNYDGYT
j_call: TRBJ1-2
v_call: TRBV7-2
clone_size: .
d_call: TRBD1

cdr3_aa: SARGGAYNEQF
j_call: TRBJ2-1
v_call: TRBV20-1
clone_size: .
d_call: .

cdr3_aa: ASSPRETNTEAF
j_call: TRBJ1-1
v_call: TRBV7-8
clone_size: .
d_call: .

cdr3_aa: SGWMESTDTQY
j_call: TRBJ2-3
v_call: TRBV20-1
clone_size: .
d_call: .

cdr3_aa: ASSVVSDSNSPLH
j_call: TRBJ1-6
v_call: TRBV9
clone_size: .
d_call: .

cdr3_aa: ASSLRRRTSGRASTDTQY
j_call: TRBJ2-3
v_call: TRBV7-2
clone_size: .
d_call: TRBD2

cdr3_aa: SVAGAYNEQF
j_call: TRBJ2-1
v_call: TRBV29-1
clone_size: .
d_call: .

cdr3_aa: ASSYSVLGISYEQY
j_call: TRBJ2-7
v_call: TRBV6-2/TRBV6-3
clone_size: .
d_call: .

cdr3_aa: ASSYSNPITGNEQF
j_call: TRBJ2-1
v_call: TRBV6-2/TRBV6-3
clone_size: few
d_call: .

cdr3_aa: SVSDEVNQPQH
j_call: TRBJ1-5
v_call: TRBV29-1
clone_size: few
d_call: .

cdr3_aa: ASSSTPGGGEQY
j_call: .
v_call: TRBV5-1
clone_size: .
d_call: TRBD2

cdr3_aa: ASSFSHPASNEQF
j_call: TRBJ2-1
v_call: TRBV11-1
clone_size: .
d_call: .

cdr3_aa: ASTPRGGRYEQY
j_call: .
v_call: TRBV21-1
clone_size: .
d_call: .

cdr3_aa: ASSFRQIHSYEQY
j_call: TRBJ2-7
v_call: TRBV27
clone_size: .
d_call: .

cdr3_aa: ASRPQGSYEQY
j_call: TRBJ2-7
v_call: TRBV28
clone_size: few
d_call: .

cdr3_aa: SAAPLGGQF
j_call: TRBJ2-1
v_call: TRBV20-1
clone_size: .
d_call: .

cdr3_aa: SEGVGETQY
j_call: TRBJ2-5
v_call: TRBV20-1
clone_size: few
d_call: .

cdr3_aa: ASSLQGCAAQETQY
j_call: TRBJ2-5
v_call: TRBV5-6
clone_size: .
d_call: TRBD1

cdr3_aa: SAQRLGQETQY
j_call: TRBJ2-5
v_call: TRBV20-1
clone_size: .
d_call: .

cdr3_aa: ASSPGVRPYNEQF
j_call: TRBJ2-1
v_call: TRBV5-6
clone_size: .
d_call: .

cdr3_aa: ASSGAGGSSYNEQF
j_call: TRBJ2-1
v_call: TRBV28
clone_size: .
d_call: TRBD2

cdr3_aa: ASTFRETQY
j_call: .
v_call: TRBV7-2
clone_size: .
d_call: .

cdr3_aa: ASSQGTGGAYGYT
j_call: TRBJ1-2
v_call: TRBV4-2
clone_size: .
d_call: TRBD1

cdr3_aa: SARPGPYGYT
j_call: TRBJ1-2
v_call: TRBV20-1
clone_size: few
d_call: .

cdr3_aa: ASSPRLAGGRYNEQF
j_call: TRBJ2-1
v_call: TRBV6-6
clone_size: .
d_call: TRBD2

cdr3_aa: ASSLDLMTFQETQY
j_call: TRBJ2-5
v_call: TRBV11-2
clone_size: .
d_call: .

cdr3_aa: SARGDRLSLNQPQH
j_call: TRBJ1-5
v_call: TRBV20-1
clone_size: .
d_call: TRBD1

cdr3_aa: ASSRRNPLTSTDTQY
j_call: TRBJ2-3
v_call: TRBV4-2
clone_size: .
d_call: .

cdr3_aa: ATERGGETQY
j_call: TRBJ2-5
v_call: TRBV6-2/TRBV6-3
clone_size: .
d_call: .

cdr3_aa: SAGLASDTQY
j_call: TRBJ2-3
v_call: TRBV20-1
clone_size: .
d_call: TRBD2

cdr3_aa: ATTRASGSLMETQY
j_call: TRBJ2-5
v_call: TRBV3-1
clone_size: .
d_call: TRBD2

cdr3_aa: ASSQVFLRFGTSGSRGVTDTQY
j_call: TRBJ2-3
v_call: TRBV4-2
clone_size: .
d_call: TRBD2

cdr3_aa: ASSALAEAGWNEQF
j_call: TRBJ2-1
v_call: TRBV13
clone_size: .
d_call: TRBD2

cdr3_aa: ASSPSNQPRNEQF
j_call: TRBJ2-1
v_call: TRBV18
clone_size: .
d_call: .

cdr3_aa: SGMGGETQY
j_call: TRBJ2-5
v_call: TRBV29-1
clone_size: .
d_call: .

cdr3_aa: ASSFPPQEQY
j_call: TRBJ2-4
v_call: TRBV7-2
clone_size: .
d_call: .

cdr3_aa: ASTDLTDTQY
j_call: TRBJ2-3
v_call: TRBV12-3/TRBV12-4
clone_size: .
d_call: .

cdr3_aa: ASSDNRVRYGYT
j_call: TRBJ1-2
v_call: TRBV2
clone_size: .
d_call: .

cdr3_aa: ASSSPATVLRTQY
j_call: .
v_call: TRBV7-9
clone_size: .
d_call: .

cdr3_aa: ASSLVGLADYEQY
j_call: .
v_call: TRBV28
clone_size: .
d_call: TRBD2

cdr3_aa: ASSLAHSKGETQY
j_call: TRBJ2-5
v_call: TRBV5-1
clone_size: .
d_call: .

cdr3_aa: ASPGAKADLLYEQY
j_call: TRBJ2-7
v_call: TRBV12-3/TRBV12-4
clone_size: .
d_call: .

cdr3_aa: ASSDTAEYEQY
j_call: .
v_call: TRBV6-5
clone_size: .
d_call: .

cdr3_aa: SASTGRNQPQH
j_call: TRBJ1-5
v_call: TRBV20-1
clone_size: .
d_call: TRBD1

cdr3_aa: SAQGGNYGYT
j_call: TRBJ1-2
v_call: TRBV20-1
clone_size: .
d_call: .

cdr3_aa: ASRRQEGYGYT
j_call: TRBJ1-2
v_call: TRBV6-2/TRBV6-3
clone_size: .
d_call: .